This T cell receptor (beta chain) derives from a study of T cells in Graves' hyperthyroidism and ophthalmopathy. The CDR3 totals 15 residues. Trimming shortened V by 6 bases and J by 0 bases, and 14 bases separated the two germline ends. CDR1 is SGHTA and CDR2 is FQGNSA in the germline V gene. Ten or more counts support this clonotype. No antigen is known for it. Study-level results: The majority of expanded thyroid clonotypes above 0.001 also appeared in blood.

Template material for amplifying TCR beta CDR3 regions consisted of RNA transcripts. In the first-round RT-PCR of the TCR CDR3, the HTBI primer set was used. TCRdb re-called the multiplex PCR reads with MiXCR, one entry per CDR3 protein. The table shows more than 500,000 distinct CDR3 sequences, with around 16% occurring only once. The J gene is TRBJ1-1, the V gene TRBV7-2, with D uncertain. Source material: blood. This sequence was found in a woman in her twenties or thirties with Graves' hyperthyroidism. CDR3 protein: CASSLVAGLNTEAFF. CDR3 nucleotide sequence: TGTGCCAGCAGTTTGGTCGCAGGACTGAACACTGAAGCTTTCTTT.